A single sample gave rise to the 8 T cell receptor beta chains below, sequenced in a study of cytomegalovirus exposure and HLA in healthy donors. It was with 60 Vbeta and 13 Jbeta primers that the PCR ran. Data came from immunoSEQ multiplex PCR; TCRdb stores just in-frame clones and leaves some out. The sample lists around 150,000 clones; 70% to 85% were seen once. The sample was PBMCs. The source of these receptors is a male donor in good health and CMV-seronegative.

The V and J genes are TRBV19 and TRBJ1-5, with D perhaps matching TRBD1 (5 bases). Germline V gives CDR1 LNHDA, CDR2 SQIVND (reference sequence). The CDR3 is 15 amino acids. Trimming removed 7 bases at V and 4 bases at J, with 17 bases between. The CDR3 DNA reads as TGTGCCAGTACCACTACGGGGACTCTTAATCAGCCCCAGCATTTT. Translated, it gives CASTTTGTLNQPQHF. Full variable domain (missing parts from reference TRBV19 and TRBJ1-5): DGGITQSPKYLFRKEGQNVTLSCEQNLNHDAMYWYRQDPGQGLRLIYYSQIVNDFQKGDIAEGYSVSREKKESFPLTVTSAQKNPTAFYLCASTTTGTLNQPQHFGDGTRLSIL.

This clone was counted a single time. The genes are TRBV12-5 and TRBJ1-2; weak D call: TRBD1 (5 bases). Per germline, CDR1 LGHNT and CDR2 FRNRAP. Trimming cost V 2 bases and J 7 bases, with 20 bases left between them. The CDR3 contains 16 residues. CDR3 amino acids: CASGLLPAWGERGYTF. The CDR3, as DNA: TGTGCTAGTGGTTTGCTCCCGGCGTGGGGGGAGCGTGGCTACACCTTC.

The V and J genes are TRBV21-1 and TRBJ2-7; the D segment call TRBD1 is taken from the table without a DNA check. TRBV21-1 is annotated as a pseudogene. The CDR3 has 12 residues. DNA of the CDR3: TGTGCCTCATCGACAGGGGACTACGAGCAGTACTTC. It codes for CASSTGDYEQYF.

This clone occurred once. This rearrangement joins TRBV18 to TRBJ1-2; D might be TRBD1 (5 bases). The germline V and J ends were trimmed by 0 bases and 6 bases, with 11 bases remaining between them. The germline CDR1 and CDR2 sequences are KGHSH and LQKENI. The CDR3 is 14 amino acids. CDR3 region: CASSPPVGLNGYTF. CDR3 in DNA: TGTGCCAGCTCACCACCGGTGGGGCTAAATGGCTACACCTTC.

This sequence joins TRBV6-5 and TRBJ2-3; D is uncertain. Germline values: CDR1 MNHEY, CDR2 SVGAGI. The CDR3 has 11 residues. Trimming took off 6 bases at V and 2 bases at J, with 3 bases between the two ends. The CDR3 DNA is TGTGCCAGCAGCCACACAGATACGCAGTATTTT. Protein: CASSHTDTQYF.

This CDR3 is CATSTGTGGYEQYF. The CDR3 DNA follows: TGTGCCACATCCACCGGGACAGGGGGTTACGAGCAGTACTTC. The J gene is TRBJ2-7, the V gene TRBV19; 11 bases agree with TRBD1. CDR1 and CDR2 (germline): LNHDA, SQIVND (reference sequence). The CDR3 length is 14 residues. J gave up 4 bases and V 10 bases, and 9 bases lay outside the gene matches.

This clone has a single count. At one end the junction does not follow the germline gene, possibly because of a read error. The chain links TRBV5-1 to TRBJ2-1; 7 nucleotides align to TRBD1. Per germline, CDR1 SGHRS and CDR2 YFSETQ. The CDR3 spans 11 residues. The CDR3 spells CASSGQADAVF. The CDR3 DNA reads TGCGCCAGCAGTGGACAGGCGGACGCGGTCTTC.

This chain links TRBV7-6 with TRBJ2-3; no definite D call. This CDR3 has 15 amino acids. V lost 1 base and J 0 bases, leaving 8 bases between the germline ends. Germline lookup yields CDR1 SGHVS and CDR2 FNYEAQ. The CDR3 DNA reads as TGTGCCAGCAGCTTAGTCCAGGCGAGCACAGATACGCAGTATTTT. Translation gives CASSLVQASTDTQYF.